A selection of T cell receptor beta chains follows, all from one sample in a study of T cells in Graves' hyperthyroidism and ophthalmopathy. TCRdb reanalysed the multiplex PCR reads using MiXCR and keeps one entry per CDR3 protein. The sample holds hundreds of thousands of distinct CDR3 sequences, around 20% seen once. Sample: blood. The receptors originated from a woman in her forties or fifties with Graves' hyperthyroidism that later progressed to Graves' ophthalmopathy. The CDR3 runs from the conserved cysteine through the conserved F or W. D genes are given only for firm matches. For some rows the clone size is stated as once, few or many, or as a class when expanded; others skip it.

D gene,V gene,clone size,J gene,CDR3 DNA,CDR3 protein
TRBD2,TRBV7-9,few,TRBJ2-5,TGTGCCAGCAGCGTCGGACTAGAGGGGACCCAGTACTTC,CASSVGLEGTQYF
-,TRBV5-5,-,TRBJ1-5,TGTGCCAGCAGCTATCTCAGTGGGAGCAATCAGCCCCAGCATTTT,CASSYLSGSNQPQHF
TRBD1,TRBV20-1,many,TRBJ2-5,TGCAGTGCGAGTCCCTTCGGGGACAGCCAAGAGACCCAGTACTTC,CSASPFGDSQETQYF
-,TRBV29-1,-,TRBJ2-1,TGCAGCGAAGGGGGCGGGGGCCTCAATGAGCAGTTCTTC,CSEGGGGLNEQFF
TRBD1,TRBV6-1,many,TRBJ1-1,TGTGCCAGCACCTCAGAGAGACAGGGTAACACTGAAGCTTTCTTT,CASTSERQGNTEAFF
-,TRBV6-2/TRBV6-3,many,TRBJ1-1,TGTGCCAGCAGAACTGACAGGTTCGAAGCTTTCTTT,CASRTDRFEAFF
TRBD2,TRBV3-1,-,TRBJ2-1,TGTGCCAGCAGCCAATTTAGCGGGGGGTACAATGAGCAGTTCTTC,CASSQFSGGYNEQFF
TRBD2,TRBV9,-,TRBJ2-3,TGTGCCAGCAGTGGGACTAGCGGGGGTTTTGGTACGCAGTATTTT,CASSGTSGGFGTQYF
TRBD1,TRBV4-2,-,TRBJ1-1,TGTGCCAGCAGCCAAGATCCGAAAGGGGGCTCGAGAGCTTTCTTT,CASSQDPKGGSRAFF
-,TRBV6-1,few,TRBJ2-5,TGTGCCAGCAGCGCGACTAGATCCCAGGAGACCCAGTACTTC,CASSATRSQETQYF
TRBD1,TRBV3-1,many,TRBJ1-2,TGTGCCAGCAGCCGCGGGACAGGGCGTGGCTATGGCTACACCTTC,CASSRGTGRGYGYTF
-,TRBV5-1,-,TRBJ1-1,TGCGCCAGCACATCGACAAGGAAGAACACTGAAGCTTTCTTT,CASTSTRKNTEAFF
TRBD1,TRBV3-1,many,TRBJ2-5,TGTGCCAGCAGCCTTGGACAGGGATGGCAAGAGACCCAGTACTTC,CASSLGQGWQETQYF
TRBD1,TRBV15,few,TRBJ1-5,TGTGCCACCAGCAGAGACAGGGGGCATGGTCAGCCCCAGCATTTT,CATSRDRGHGQPQHF
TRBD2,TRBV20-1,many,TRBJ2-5,TGCAGTGCTGGTCCTCGGCGGGGGTACCAAGAGACCCAGTACTTC,CSAGPRRGYQETQYF
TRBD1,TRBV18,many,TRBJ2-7,TGTGCCAGCTCACCCCGGGACAGGGCGTCCTACGAGCAGTACTTC,CASSPRDRASYEQYF
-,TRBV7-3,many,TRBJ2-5,TGTGCCAGCAGCTTAAGGCGGGGAGAGACCCAGTACTTC,CASSLRRGETQYF
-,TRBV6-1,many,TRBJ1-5,TGTGCCAGCAGTGAATGGGGAGAGCCCCAGCATTTT,CASSEWGEPQHF
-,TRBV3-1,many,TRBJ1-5,TGTGCCAGCAGCCAAGCTAATAGCAATCAGCCCCAGCATTTT,CASSQANSNQPQHF
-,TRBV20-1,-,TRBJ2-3,TGCAGTGCAGGGGTCCCTAGCACAGATACGCAGTATTTT,CSAGVPSTDTQYF
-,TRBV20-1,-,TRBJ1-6,TGCAGTGCTAGGAAGGGACTGGAGGGATCACCCCTCCACTTT,CSARKGLEGSPLHF
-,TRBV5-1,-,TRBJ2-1,TGCGCCAGCAGGATGGTCGGGAGACCTACGAAATACAATGAGCAGTTCTTC,CASRMVGRPTKYNEQFF
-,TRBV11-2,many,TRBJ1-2,TGTGCCAGCAGCTTAGTTGAGGGGACCCCCCCCTATGGCTACACCTTC,CASSLVEGTPPYGYTF
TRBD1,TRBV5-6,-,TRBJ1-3,TGTGCCAGCAGCTCGGGGACAGGGATTGGAAACACCATATATTTT,CASSSGTGIGNTIYF
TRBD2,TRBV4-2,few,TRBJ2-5,TGTGCCAGCAGCCAACGAAGGGCTAGCGGGGGACAAGAGACCCAGTACTTC,CASSQRRASGGQETQYF
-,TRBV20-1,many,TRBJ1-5,TGCAGTGCAACCCGGACAGCACAGCCCCAGCATTTT,CSATRTAQPQHF
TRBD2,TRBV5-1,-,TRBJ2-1,TGCGCCAGCAGCTTAACGGGGGGGGGCGGAAATGAGCAGTTCTTC,CASSLTGGGGNEQFF
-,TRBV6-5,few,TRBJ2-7,TGTGCCAGCAGTCTACAAACAGGGCTGTCCTCGGACGAGCAGTACTTC,CASSLQTGLSSDEQYF
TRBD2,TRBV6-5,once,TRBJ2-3,TGTGCCAGCAGTTATCGGGCTAGCGGGGGGGCTTGGGATACGCAGTATTTT,CASSYRASGGAWDTQYF
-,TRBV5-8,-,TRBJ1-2,TGTGCCAGCAGCTTGGAATCAGGGCTTGGCTACACCTTC,CASSLESGLGYTF
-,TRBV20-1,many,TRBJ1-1,TGCAGTGCTAGTGATAAGGGCTATCCCTTTGAAGCTTTCTTT,CSASDKGYPFEAFF
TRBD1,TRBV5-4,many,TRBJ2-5,TGTGCCAGCAGCCGACAGGGGCTGCAAGAGACCCAGTACTTC,CASSRQGLQETQYF
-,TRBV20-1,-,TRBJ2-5,TGCAGTGCCCTCGACGGACTTCAAGAGACCCAGTACTTC,CSALDGLQETQYF
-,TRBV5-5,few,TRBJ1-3,TGTGCCAGCAGCTTGGAACCGGGGTTCTCTGGAAACACCATATATTTT,CASSLEPGFSGNTIYF
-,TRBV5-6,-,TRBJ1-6,TGTGCCAGCAGCTTAGTGGAGACGTCTTCCTATAATTCACCCCTCCACTTT,CASSLVETSSYNSPLHF
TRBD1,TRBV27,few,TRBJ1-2,TGTGCCAGCAGTAGTAGATCCGGGACAGGGGGGTATGGCTACACCTTC,CASSSRSGTGGYGYTF